These 9 T cell receptor beta chains share one sample of origin, sequenced in a study of cytomegalovirus exposure and HLA in healthy donors. The PCR made use of 60 Vbeta and 13 Jbeta primers. The protocol was immunoSEQ multiplex PCR, while the TCRdb copy is restricted to in-frame clones and leaves out a portion. This sample has 100,000 or so clones, with roughly three quarters found just once. Sequencing was performed on PBMCs. The source of these receptors is a female donor in good health and CMV-seropositive.

This chain uses TRBV6-5 with TRBJ2-5, with a weak D call TRBD1 (6 bases). With the DNA end fitting TRBJ2-7 better, the J assignment may be wrong. The CDR3 covers 15 residues. Germline V gives CDR1 MNHEY, CDR2 SVGAGI. The CDR3 DNA sequence: TGTGCCAGCAGTCCATACAGGGTCCCGACCTACGAGCAGTACTTC. This gives the protein CASSPYRVPTYEQYF.

The V gene is TRBV9, the J gene TRBJ1-1, with D possibly TRBD1 on 5 matching bases. The length of the CDR3 is 15 residues. Trimming took 3 bases from V and 5 from J, leaving 17 bases between them. Germline V gives CDR1 SGDLS, CDR2 YYNGEE. CDR3 DNA: TGTGCCAGCAGCGACCCGGGACTGGGGGTGACTGAAGCTTTCTTT. Residues: CASSDPGLGVTEAFF.

This chain connects TRBV25-1 to TRBJ1-4; D is unclear. V shed 4 bases and J shed 0 bases, with 15 bases lying between them. This CDR3 contains 17 residues. CDR1 and CDR2 from the germline V gene are MGHDK and SYGVNS. CDR3 amino acids: CASSGAPLIATNEKLFF. DNA of the CDR3: TGTGCCAGCAGTGGGGCTCCGTTAATTGCAACTAATGAAAAACTGTTTTTT.

The V call is TRBV6-1, the J call TRBJ2-6; 8 bases are shared with TRBD1. After removal of 2 bases from V and 0 bases from J, the junction contained 6 bases not matched to a gene. Germline V gene data show CDR1 as MNHNS and CDR2 as SASEGT. The CDR3 length is 18 residues. This CDR3 reads CASSEWGTGDSGANVLTF. The DNA for the CDR3 is TGTGCCAGCAGTGAATGGGGGACAGGAGACTCTGGGGCCAACGTCCTGACTTTC.

This chain joins TRBV18 and TRBJ1-1; the match to TRBD1 covers 7 bases. CDR3 length: 15 residues. Germline-derived CDR1 and CDR2 are KGHSH and LQKENI. J was trimmed by 2 bases and V by 4 bases; bases with no gene match: 7. CDR3 bases: TGTGCCAGCTCACGGCAGAGACAGGGAAACACTGAAGCTTTCTTT. It specifies CASSRQRQGNTEAFF.

This chain uses TRBV9 with TRBJ2-3; 8 bases map to TRBD1. With V trimmed by 0 bases and J by 1 base, 4 bases remained unmatched. Germline values: CDR1 SGDLS, CDR2 YYNGEE. This CDR3 spans 16 amino acids. The CDR3 bases are TGTGCCAGCAGCGTAGGGGTGACAGGGGGCACAGATACGCAGTATTTT. This sequence encodes CASSVGVTGGTDTQYF. Full variable domain (outside the CDR3, taken from reference TRBV9 and TRBJ2-3): DSGVTQTPKHLITATGQRVTLRCSPRSGDLSVYWYQQSLDQGLQFLIQYYNGEERAKGNILERFSAQQFPDLHSELNLSSLELGDSALYFCASSVGVTGGTDTQYFGPGTRLTVL.

A remark on this clone: One end of the junction does not line up with germline, which may come from a read error. The chain uses TRBV7-9 and TRBJ1-1; 8 bases are shared with TRBD1. The V gene's germline CDR1 is SEHNR and CDR2 FQNEAQ (reference sequence). CDR3 length: 17 residues. In DNA form, the CDR3 reads TGTTCCAGCAGCTTATACAGGGGGAACCTCTTTAACACTGAAGCTTTCTTT. This translates into CSSSLYRGNLFNTEAFF.

This clone was detected once. This chain joins TRBV5-8 and TRBJ1-1; 9 nucleotides match TRBD1. V shed 4 bases, J shed 1 base, and the junction held 5 bases outside the gene matches. The CDR3 is 15 residues long. From germline, CDR1 is SGHTS and CDR2 YDEGEE. The CDR3 DNA sequence: TGTGCCAGCAGCACCGGGACAGGGACGAACACTGAAGCTTTCTTT. Translation gives CASSTGTGTNTEAFF. Full variable domain (outside the CDR3, taken from reference TRBV5-8 and TRBJ1-1): EAGVTQSPTHLIKTRGQQATLRCSPISGHTSVYWYQQALGLGLQFLLWYDEGEERNRGNFPPRFSGRQFPNYSSELNVNALELEDSALYLCASSTGTGTNTEAFFGQGTRLTVV.

The rearrangement joins TRBV6-1 to TRBJ1-6; 8 positions agree with TRBD1. Per the germline V gene, CDR1 is MNHNS and CDR2 is SASEGT. The CDR3 is 13 amino acids. The J segment lost 10 bases and the V segment lost 4 bases, leaving 3 bases of the junction unmatched. As DNA, the CDR3 is TGTGCCAGCAGTGTGACAGGGGAATCACCCCTCCACTTT. This translates into CASSVTGESPLHF.